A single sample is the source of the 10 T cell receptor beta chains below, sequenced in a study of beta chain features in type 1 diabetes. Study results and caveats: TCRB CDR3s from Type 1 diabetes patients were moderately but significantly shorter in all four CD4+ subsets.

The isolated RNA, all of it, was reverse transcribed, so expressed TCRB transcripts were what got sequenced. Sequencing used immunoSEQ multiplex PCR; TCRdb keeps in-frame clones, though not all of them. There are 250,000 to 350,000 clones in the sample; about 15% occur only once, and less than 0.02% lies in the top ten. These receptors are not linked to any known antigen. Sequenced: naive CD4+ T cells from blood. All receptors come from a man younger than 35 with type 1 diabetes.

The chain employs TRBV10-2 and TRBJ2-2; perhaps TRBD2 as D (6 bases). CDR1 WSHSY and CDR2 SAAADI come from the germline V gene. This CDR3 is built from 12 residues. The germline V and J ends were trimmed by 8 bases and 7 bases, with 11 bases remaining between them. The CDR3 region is CASGDFRGELFF. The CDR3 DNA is TGCGCCAGCGGGGACTTCCGCGGGGAGCTGTTTTTT.

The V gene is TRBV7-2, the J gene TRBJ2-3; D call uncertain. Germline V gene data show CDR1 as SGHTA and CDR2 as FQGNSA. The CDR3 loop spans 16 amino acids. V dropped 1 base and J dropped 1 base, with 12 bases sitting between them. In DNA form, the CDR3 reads TGTGCCAGCAGCTTAGGTGCGGCTGCCGGCACAGATACGCAGTATTTT. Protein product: CASSLGAAAGTDTQYF.

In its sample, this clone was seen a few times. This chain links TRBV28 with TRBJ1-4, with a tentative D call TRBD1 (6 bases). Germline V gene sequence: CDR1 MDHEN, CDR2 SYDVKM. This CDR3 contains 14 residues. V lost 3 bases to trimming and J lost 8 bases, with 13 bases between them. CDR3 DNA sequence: TGTGCCAGCAGTTTTGGGGGCTACGGGGAAAAACTGTTTTTT. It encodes CASSFGGYGEKLFF.

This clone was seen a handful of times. CDR3 amino acids: CASSWTGSPPNEQFF. CDR3 nucleotide sequence: TGTGCCAGCAGCTGGACAGGGTCCCCACCAAATGAGCAGTTCTTC. V and J are TRBV7-9 and TRBJ2-1; 8 bases map to TRBD1. The CDR3 sequence is 15 residues long. Germline V lookup: CDR1 SEHNR, CDR2 FQNEAQ (reference sequence). With 4 bases clipped from V and 7 bases from J, the junction kept 9 bases outside the gene matches. Based on the CDR3 plus reference TRBV7-9 and TRBJ2-1, the full variable domain is DTGVSQNPRHKITKRGQNVTFRCDPISEHNRLYWYRQTLGQGPEFLTYFQNEAQLEKSRLLSDRFSAERPKGSFSTLEIQRTEQGDSAMYLCASSWTGSPPNEQFFGPGTRLTVL.

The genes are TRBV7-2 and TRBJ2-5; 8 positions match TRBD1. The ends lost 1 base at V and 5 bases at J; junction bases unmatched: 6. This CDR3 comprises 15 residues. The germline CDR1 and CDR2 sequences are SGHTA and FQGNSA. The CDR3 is CASSLVAGGWETQYF. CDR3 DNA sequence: TGTGCCAGCAGCTTAGTGGCAGGGGGCTGGGAGACCCAGTACTTC. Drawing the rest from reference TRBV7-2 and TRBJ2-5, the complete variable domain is GAGVSQSPSNKVTEKGKDVELRCDPISGHTALYWYRQSLGQGLEFLIYFQGNSAPDKSGLPSDRFSAERTGGSVSTLTIQRTQQEDSAVYLCASSLVAGGWETQYFGPGTRLLVL.

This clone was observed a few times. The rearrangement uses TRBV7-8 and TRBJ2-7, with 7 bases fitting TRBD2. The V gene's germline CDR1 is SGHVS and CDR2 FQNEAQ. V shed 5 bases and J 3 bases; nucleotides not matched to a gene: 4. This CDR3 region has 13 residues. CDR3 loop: CASSRLAVYEQYF. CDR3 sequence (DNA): TGTGCCAGCAGCAGGCTAGCGGTCTACGAGCAGTACTTC.

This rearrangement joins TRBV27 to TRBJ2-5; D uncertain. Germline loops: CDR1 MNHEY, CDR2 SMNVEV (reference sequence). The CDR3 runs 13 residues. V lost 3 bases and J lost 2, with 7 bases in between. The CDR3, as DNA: TGTGCCAGCAGTTTCTCACAGCAAGAGACCCAGTACTTC. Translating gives CASSFSQQETQYF.

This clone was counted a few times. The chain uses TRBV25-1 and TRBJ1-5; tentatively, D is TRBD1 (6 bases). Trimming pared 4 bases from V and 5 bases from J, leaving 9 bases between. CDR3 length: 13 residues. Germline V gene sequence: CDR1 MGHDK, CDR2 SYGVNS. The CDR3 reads CASSVGAHQPQHF. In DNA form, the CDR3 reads TGTGCCAGCAGTGTGGGGGCCCATCAGCCCCAGCATTTT.

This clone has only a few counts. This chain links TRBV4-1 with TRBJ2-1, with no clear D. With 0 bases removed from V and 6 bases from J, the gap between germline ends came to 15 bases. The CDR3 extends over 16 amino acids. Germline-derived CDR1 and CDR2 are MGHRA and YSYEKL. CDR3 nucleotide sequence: TGCGCCAGCAGCCAAGATGATACCTATCTCCTCAATGAGCAGTTCTTC. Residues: CASSQDDTYLLNEQFF.

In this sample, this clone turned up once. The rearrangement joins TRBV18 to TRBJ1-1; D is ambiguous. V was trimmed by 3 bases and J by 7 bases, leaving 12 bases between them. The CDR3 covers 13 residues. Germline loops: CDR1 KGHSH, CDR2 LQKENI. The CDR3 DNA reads TGTGCCAGCTCACCGAGTCTTGGTTTTGAAGCTTTCTTT. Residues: CASSPSLGFEAFF.